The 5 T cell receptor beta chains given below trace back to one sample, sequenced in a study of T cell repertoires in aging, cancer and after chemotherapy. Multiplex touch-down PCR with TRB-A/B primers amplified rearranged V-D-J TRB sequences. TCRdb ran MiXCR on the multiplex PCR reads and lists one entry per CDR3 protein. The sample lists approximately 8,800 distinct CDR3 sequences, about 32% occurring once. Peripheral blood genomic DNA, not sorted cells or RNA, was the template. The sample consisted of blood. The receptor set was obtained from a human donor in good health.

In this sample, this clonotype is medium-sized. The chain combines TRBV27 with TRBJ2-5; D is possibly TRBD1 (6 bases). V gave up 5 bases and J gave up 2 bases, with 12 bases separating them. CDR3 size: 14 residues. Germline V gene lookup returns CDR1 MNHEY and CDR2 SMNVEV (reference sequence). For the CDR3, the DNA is TGTGCCAGCAGTAACCGGGACATACAAGAGACCCAGTACTTC. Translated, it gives CASSNRDIQETQYF.

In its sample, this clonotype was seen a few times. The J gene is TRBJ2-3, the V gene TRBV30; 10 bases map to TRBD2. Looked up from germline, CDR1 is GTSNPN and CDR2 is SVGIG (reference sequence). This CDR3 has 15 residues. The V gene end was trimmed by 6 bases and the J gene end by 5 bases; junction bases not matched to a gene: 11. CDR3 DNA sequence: TGTGCCTGCTCCCCAAGCGGGGGGGCCGGAGATACGCAGTATTTT. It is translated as CACSPSGGAGDTQYF.

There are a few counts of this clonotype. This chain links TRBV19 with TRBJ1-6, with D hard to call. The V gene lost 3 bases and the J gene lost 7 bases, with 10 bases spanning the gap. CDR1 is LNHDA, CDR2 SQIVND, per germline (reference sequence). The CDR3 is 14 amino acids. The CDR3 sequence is CASSIGDKNSPLHF. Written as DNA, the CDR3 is TGTGCCAGTAGTATCGGAGACAAGAATTCACCCCTCCACTTT. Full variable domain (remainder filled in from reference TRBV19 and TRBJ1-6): DGGITQSPKYLFRKEGQNVTLSCEQNLNHDAMYWYRQDPGQGLRLIYYSQIVNDFQKGDIAEGYSVSREKKESFPLTVTSAQKNPTAFYLCASSIGDKNSPLHFGNGTRLTVT.

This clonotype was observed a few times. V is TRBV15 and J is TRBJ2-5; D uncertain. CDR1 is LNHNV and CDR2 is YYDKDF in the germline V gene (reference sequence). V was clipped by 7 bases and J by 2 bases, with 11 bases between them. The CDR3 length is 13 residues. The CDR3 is CATKLPAQETQYF. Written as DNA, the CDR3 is TGTGCCACCAAGTTGCCGGCGCAAGAGACCCAGTACTTC.

CDR3 residues: CATSSRRGAGGYTF. DNA of the CDR3: TGTGCCACCAGCTCCCGACGGGGGGCCGGCGGCTACACCTTC. V gene TRBV15 combines with J gene TRBJ1-2; D might be TRBD1 (6 bases). Germline V gene data show CDR1 as LNHNV and CDR2 as YYDKDF (reference sequence). This CDR3 contains 14 residues. V lost 5 bases, J lost 8 bases, and 18 bases lay in between.